The 19 T cell receptor beta chains given below trace back to one sample, sequenced in a study of blood T cell repertoires in COVID-19. Using immunoSEQ multiplex PCR, the repertoire was profiled, and TCRdb retains in-frame clones only, with some absent. Found here are roughly 260,000 clones, roughly 82% of them singletons; the top ten hold 4% to 6%. The sequenced material came from peripheral blood. The receptors were gathered from a woman older than 75 with active or convalescent COVID-19.

This clone was detected only once. The CDR3 DNA reads TGTGCCAGCAGCATCCCACTAGCGGGAGGGAATGGGGATACGCAGTATTTT. As protein: CASSIPLAGGNGDTQYF. The rearrangement links TRBV3-1 (or the pseudogene TRBV3-2) to TRBJ2-3; the match to TRBD2 covers 13 bases. This CDR3 has 17 residues. Germline V CDR1 and CDR2: LGHDT, YNNKEL (reference sequence). With V trimmed by 5 bases and J by 6 bases, 11 bases remained unmatched.

The V and J genes are TRBV6-5 and TRBJ1-3, with unresolved D. Germline V gene lookup returns CDR1 MNHEY and CDR2 SVGAGI. Trimming removed 10 bases at V and 2 bases at J, with 9 bases between. The CDR3 loop spans 12 amino acids. As DNA, the CDR3 is TGTGCCATCTTCGTTCCTGGAAACACCATATATTTT. Residues: CAIFVPGNTIYF.

The chain has TRBV5-1 and TRBJ1-3; D gene unclear. CDR3 length: 15 residues. Germline CDR1 and CDR2: SGHRS and YFSETQ. V was trimmed by 0 bases and J by 0 bases, leaving 7 bases between them. The CDR3 protein is CASSLAESSGNTIYF. The CDR3, as DNA: TGCGCCAGCAGCTTGGCCGAGAGCTCTGGAAACACCATATATTTT.

The chain employs TRBV20-1 and TRBJ1-4; TRBD1 agrees at 8 bases. The junction had 4 bases not matched to a gene; V was cut back by 5 bases and J by 14 bases. CDR3 length: 10 residues. The germline gives CDR1 DFQATT, CDR2 SNEGSKA (reference sequence). The CDR3 loop is CSAYRDRLFF. CDR3 in DNA: TGCAGTGCTTACCGGGACAGGCTGTTTTTT.

The CDR3 spells CASSKSRGADEKLFF. The DNA for the CDR3 is TGTGCCAGTAGTAAGTCCCGGGGAGCGGATGAAAAACTGTTTTTT. The chain links TRBV19 to TRBJ1-4; D unclear. This CDR3 contains 15 residues. Germline V CDR1 and CDR2: LNHDA, SQIVND (reference sequence). V lost 4 bases to trimming and J lost 6 bases, with 15 bases between them.

V usage is TRBV11-2 and J usage is TRBJ2-1; 9 bases are a match to TRBD1. The CDR3 has 15 amino acids. Germline V CDR1 and CDR2: SGHAT, FQNNGV. V trimming: 1 base; J trimming: 9 bases; junction bases outside the gene matches: 7. The CDR3 sequence: CASSLAGQGSGEQFF. In DNA form, the CDR3 reads TGTGCCAGCAGCTTAGCGGGACAGGGTTCAGGTGAGCAGTTCTTC.

V is TRBV10-3 and J is TRBJ1-1; 8 nucleotides align to TRBD1. The CDR3 runs to 15 residues. The germline CDR1 and CDR2 sequences are ENHRY and SYGVKD. J gave up 0 bases and V 2 bases, and 2 bases lay outside the gene matches. Here the CDR3 reads CAISEDRGLNTEAFF. The DNA for the CDR3 is TGTGCCATCAGTGAGGACAGGGGTTTGAACACTGAAGCTTTCTTT.

CDR3 sequence (DNA): TGCGCCAGCAGCTTGGCGACTACGAACACTGAAGCTTTCTTT. It translates to CASSLATTNTEAFF. The chain is built from TRBV5-1 and TRBJ1-1; D remains unclear. The germline gives CDR1 SGHRS, CDR2 YFSETQ. V was cut by 0 bases and J by 1 base, with 7 bases left in between. The CDR3 is made up of 14 amino acids.

CDR3 protein: CASSWGLLLPVTGELFF. CDR3 DNA: TGTGCCAGCAGTTGGGGGCTCCTATTACCTGTCACCGGGGAGCTGTTTTTT. V and J are TRBV28 and TRBJ2-2; perhaps TRBD1 as D (6 bases). V lost 4 bases, J lost 4 bases, and 19 bases lay in between. Germline V gene lookup returns CDR1 MDHEN and CDR2 SYDVKM. The CDR3 has 17 residues.

In DNA form, the CDR3 reads TGTGCCAGCAGATCCGGGACAGAGAGCTCTGGAAACACCATATATTTT. Translation gives CASRSGTESSGNTIYF. The V call is TRBV5-4, the J call TRBJ1-3; 7 nucleotides match TRBD1. V lost 5 bases and J lost 0; bases outside the gene matches: 8. Germline loops: CDR1 SGHNT, CDR2 YYREEE (reference sequence). This CDR3 contains 16 residues.

The chain joins TRBV28 to TRBJ2-5; TRBD2 matches 10 bases. The junction had 8 bases not matched to a gene; V was cut back by 11 bases and J by 5 bases. Germline V gene sequence: CDR1 MDHEN, CDR2 SYDVKM. This CDR3 region has 13 residues. The CDR3 protein is CAGSGGARETQYF. The CDR3 DNA follows: TGTGCCGGAAGCGGGGGGGCCCGGGAGACCCAGTACTTC.

There are a few counts of this clone. This chain joins TRBV24-1 and TRBJ2-1; the match to TRBD2 covers 11 bases. V lost 3 bases to trimming and J lost 4 bases; unmatched junction nucleotides: 4. CDR1 and CDR2 (germline): KGHDR, SFDVKD. This CDR3 has 16 residues. DNA of the CDR3: TGTGCCACCAGTGATATGACTAGCGGGGATTACAATGAGCAGTTCTTC. Its translation: CATSDMTSGDYNEQFF.

The V gene is TRBV2, the J gene TRBJ2-2, with 7 bases aligning to TRBD1. V was clipped by 5 bases and J by 8 bases; unmatched bases: 2. This CDR3 contains 12 residues. Germline V gene data show CDR1 as SNHLY and CDR2 as FYNNEI. The CDR3 coding sequence is TGTGCCAGCAGTCAGACAGGGGGGGAGCTGTTTTTT. It yields the protein CASSQTGGELFF.

The rearrangement uses TRBV10-3 and TRBJ2-7; 7 bases fit TRBD2. There are 12 residues in the CDR3. With V trimmed by 8 bases and J by 3 bases, 4 bases remained unmatched. Germline V gene sequence: CDR1 ENHRY, CDR2 SYGVKD. Written as DNA, the CDR3 is TGTGCCATCGGCGCTAGCGGCTACGAGCAGTACTTC. Translated, it gives CAIGASGYEQYF.

A few counts support this clone. This chain joins TRBV10-3 and TRBJ1-3, with D uncertain. V lost 3 bases, J lost 0 bases, and 6 bases lay in between. CDR1 is ENHRY, CDR2 SYGVKD, per germline. This CDR3 comprises 14 residues. The CDR3 here is CAISEYSSGNTIYF. The CDR3 DNA follows: TGTGCCATCAGTGAATATAGCTCTGGAAACACCATATATTTT.

This clone was recorded only once. The chain recombines TRBV9 with TRBJ2-2, with 9 bases matching TRBD1. This CDR3 is built from 14 residues. Trimming removed 3 bases from V and 3 bases from J; junction bases left unmatched: 0. Germline V gene lookup returns CDR1 SGDLS and CDR2 YYNGEE. In DNA, the CDR3 is TGTGCCAGCAGCGGGACAGGGGACACCGGGGAGCTGTTTTTT. Translation: CASSGTGDTGELFF.

As DNA, the CDR3 is TGTGCCAGTAGTATCCGAACATCCGGGGAGACCCAGTACTTC. Its protein product is CASSIRTSGETQYF. The chain joins TRBV19 to TRBJ2-5; D call uncertain. V lost 3 bases and J 5 bases, leaving 13 bases between the germline ends. CDR1 and CDR2 from the germline V gene are LNHDA and SQIVND (reference sequence). The CDR3 spans 14 residues.

V is TRBV2 and J is TRBJ1-3; weak D call: TRBD1 (6 bases). Germline CDR1 SNHLY, CDR2 FYNNEI. The V gene lost 6 bases and the J gene lost 1 base, with 10 bases spanning the gap. The CDR3 sequence is 14 residues long. For the CDR3, the DNA is TGTGCCAGCAGGACAGGACTTTCTGGAAACACCATATATTTT. Protein sequence: CASRTGLSGNTIYF.

This clone was recorded once. The V and J genes are TRBV5-1 and TRBJ2-2, with D possibly TRBD1 on 6 matching bases. Germline V gene lookup returns CDR1 SGHRS and CDR2 YFSETQ. There are 14 residues in the CDR3. Trimming left V 4 bases short and J 1 base short, with 8 bases between. The CDR3 loop is CASSQQGNTGELFF. CDR3 DNA: TGCGCCAGCAGCCAACAGGGGAACACCGGGGAGCTGTTTTTT.